This T cell receptor beta chain was captured by sequencing in a study of control samples from healthy donors and cancer patients. Some clones are missing from TCRdb's copy, which holds only in-frame ones; the method was immunoSEQ multiplex PCR. The sample has 200,000 to 250,000 clones; about 95% are singletons. The germline gives CDR1 KGHSH, CDR2 LQKENI. This CDR3 contains 14 residues. Trimming took 5 bases from V and 2 from J; bases not matched to a gene: 3. The receptor comes from a man over 45 in good health. This rearrangement joins TRBV18 to TRBJ1-5; 7 nucleotides line up with TRBD1. Sequencing was done on a sample of blood. The CDR3 spells CASSSGQGNQPQHF. Written as DNA, the CDR3 is TGTGCCAGCTCATCAGGACAGGGCAATCAGCCCCAGCATTTT.